This T cell receptor beta chain was sequenced for a study of control samples from healthy donors and cancer patients. TCRdb's copy holds only in-frame clones and misses some; the assay was immunoSEQ multiplex PCR. The table has roughly 400,000 clones, more than 80% seen once. This CDR3 is 16 amino acids long. Germline CDR1 and CDR2: KGHDR and SFDVKD. Trimming at V came to 4 bases and at J to 0 bases, leaving 5 bases not matched to a gene. Sequenced: PBMCs. The chain uses TRBV24-1 and TRBJ2-5, with 9 nucleotides matching TRBD1. This sequence originates from a man aged 40-49 years with head and neck cancer. The CDR3 region has the DNA TGTGCCACCAGTGAAGGGACAGGGAAGAACCAAGAGACCCAGTACTTC. Translation: CATSEGTGKNQETQYF.